Listed here is a single T cell receptor (beta chain). Its antigen remains unknown. This sample was taken from a study of cytomegalovirus exposure and HLA in healthy donors. Points from the study as a whole: Among TCR beta chains, those listed as cytomegalovirus-associated numbered more than 150. Sequences of the TCR beta chain were said to predict the HLA-A and HLA-B alleles of most subjects accurately.

V shed 2 bases and J 2 bases; nucleotides not matched to a gene: 8. This CDR3 spans 17 amino acids. Germline V gives CDR1 LNHNV, CDR2 YYDKDF (reference sequence). The PCR employed 60 Vbeta primers together with 13 Jbeta primers. The data were produced by immunoSEQ multiplex PCR, yet TCRdb's version contains in-frame clones alone and is incomplete. Here the sample spans about 180,000 clones, around 78% being singletons. V and J are TRBV15 and TRBJ2-3; TRBD2 agrees at 9 bases. The origin of this receptor is a man younger than 35 in good health and CMV-seronegative. The material sequenced was PBMCs. CDR3 sequence reads: CATSRSTSGSPTDTQYF. The CDR3 DNA is TGTGCCACCAGCAGATCCACTAGCGGGTCCCCCACAGATACGCAGTATTTT.